The clone carrying this T cell receptor beta chain was observed a few times. The data derive from a study of blood T cell repertoires in COVID-19. Germline V lookup: CDR1 SGHRS, CDR2 YFSETQ. Trimming pared 0 bases from V and 4 bases from J, leaving 8 bases between. The CDR3 runs to 13 residues. Authors' data handling: How many nucleated cells were present was estimated from reference gene primer amplification. The data were produced by immunoSEQ multiplex PCR, yet TCRdb's version contains in-frame clones alone and is incomplete. That table furnishes V, J and clone size, whereas the DNA furnished D and trimming. The sample has some 340,000 clones, 85% seen once; the top ten hold 3.5% to 4%.

This rearrangement joins TRBV5-1 to TRBJ2-7; possibly TRBD2 for D (5 bases). The specimen sequenced was peripheral blood. The sequence derives from a woman under 30 with acute or convalescent COVID-19. CDR3 region: CASSLASNYEQYF. The CDR3 nucleotides read TGCGCCAGCAGCTTGGCTAGCAATTACGAGCAGTACTTC.